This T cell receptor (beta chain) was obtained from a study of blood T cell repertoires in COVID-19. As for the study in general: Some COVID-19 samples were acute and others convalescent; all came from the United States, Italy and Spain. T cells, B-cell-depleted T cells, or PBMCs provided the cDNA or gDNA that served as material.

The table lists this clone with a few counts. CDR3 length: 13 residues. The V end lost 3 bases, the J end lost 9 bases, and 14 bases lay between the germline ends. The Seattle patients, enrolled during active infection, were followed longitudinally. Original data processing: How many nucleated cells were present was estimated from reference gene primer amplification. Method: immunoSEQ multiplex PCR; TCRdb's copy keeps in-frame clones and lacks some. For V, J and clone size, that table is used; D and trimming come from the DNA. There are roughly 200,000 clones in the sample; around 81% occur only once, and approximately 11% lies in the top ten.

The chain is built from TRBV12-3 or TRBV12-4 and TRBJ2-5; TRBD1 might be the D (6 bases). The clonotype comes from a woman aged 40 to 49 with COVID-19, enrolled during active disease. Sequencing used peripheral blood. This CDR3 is CASSLGAGKPQYF. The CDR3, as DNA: TGTGCCAGCAGTTTGGGGGCGGGTAAACCCCAGTACTTC.